The 24 T cell receptor beta chains presented below share a single source sample, sequenced in a study of T cells after yellow fever vaccination. TCRdb processed the 5' RACE reads anew with MiXCR; each CDR3 protein has one entry. Here the sample spans 300,000 to 400,000 distinct CDR3 sequences, 8.7% being singletons. Sequenced here: PBMCs, sampled on the day of the first yellow fever vaccination. Receptor source: a man younger than 30 who received the YFV17D yellow fever vaccine.

This chain connects TRBV4-1 to TRBJ2-6; D not certain. The germline V and J ends were trimmed by 0 bases and 1 base, with 16 bases remaining between them. The CDR3 consists of 19 residues. CDR1 is MGHRA and CDR2 is YSYEKL in the germline V gene. The CDR3 sequence: CASSQDSVSWSSGANVLTF. CDR3 nucleotides: TGCGCCAGCAGCCAAGATTCCGTGTCTTGGTCATCTGGGGCCAACGTCCTGACTTTC.

Only a few counts were recorded for this clonotype. The chain links TRBV7-8 to TRBJ2-6; D not resolved. The CDR3 loop spans 18 amino acids. CDR1 and CDR2 from the germline V gene are SGHVS and FQNEAQ. Trimming took off 0 bases at V and 3 bases at J, with 15 bases between the two ends. The CDR3 nucleotides read TGTGCCAGCAGCTTAGCATCAGGCTTAATAGTTGGGGCCAACGTCCTGACTTTC. It yields the protein CASSLASGLIVGANVLTF.

This clonotype was seen more than once but under ten times. The rearrangement uses TRBV12-3 or TRBV12-4 and TRBJ1-2; a weak D match, TRBD1 (6 bases). Trimming stripped 6 bases from V and 3 bases from J, with 14 bases between. The CDR3 spans 14 residues. The CDR3 reads CASSPMGGHYGYTF. Written as DNA, the CDR3 is TGTGCCAGCAGCCCGATGGGGGGGCACTATGGCTACACCTTC.

In its sample, this clonotype was seen once. One end of the junction fails to match germline, which may point to a read error. The rearrangement links TRBV20-1 to TRBJ1-2, with TRBD1 matching 8 bases. CDR1 and CDR2 (germline): DFQATT, SNEGSKA (reference sequence). This CDR3 has 13 amino acids. CDR3 loop: CSAGDQGAFGYTF. DNA of the CDR3: TGCAGTGCTGGAGATCAGGGGGCCTTCGGCTACACCTTC.

There are many counts of this clonotype. V gene TRBV12-3 or TRBV12-4 combines with J gene TRBJ2-2; 7 bases are a match to TRBD1. The CDR3 runs to 16 residues. V was pared by 7 bases and J by 0 bases, with 8 bases of the junction left unmatched. The CDR3 nucleotides are TGTGCCAGCAAGGTGCTAGGGGGCGCGAACACCGGGGAGCTGTTTTTT. It encodes CASKVLGGANTGELFF.

This clonotype was observed a handful of times. V is TRBV12-3 or TRBV12-4 and J is TRBJ1-2, with unresolved D. V lost 6 bases and J 1 base, leaving 18 bases between the germline ends. This CDR3 is built from 16 residues. The DNA of the CDR3 is TGTGCCAGCAGCCCCACGGCTCCCACGGTTAACTATGGCTACACCTTC. Translated: CASSPTAPTVNYGYTF.

This clonotype came up many times. The rearrangement links TRBV2 to TRBJ2-1; D gene uncertain. The CDR3 extends over 12 amino acids. Germline values: CDR1 SNHLY, CDR2 FYNNEI. With 4 bases removed from V and 6 bases from J, the gap between germline ends came to 7 bases. As DNA, the CDR3 is TGTGCCAGCAGTGCAACGGCCAATGAGCAGTTCTTC. Protein sequence: CASSATANEQFF.

This clonotype has more than one count but fewer than ten. This chain connects TRBV4-2 to TRBJ2-5; maybe TRBD1 (6 bases). Trimming cost V 1 base and J 5 bases, with 17 bases left between them. The CDR3 is 16 amino acids. Germline values: CDR1 LGHNA, CDR2 YNFKEQ. The CDR3 sequence is CASSQGVQGSLETQYF. CDR3 nucleotides: TGTGCCAGCAGCCAAGGCGTCCAGGGGTCCCTGGAGACCCAGTACTTC.

J is TRBJ2-3 and V is TRBV12-3 or TRBV12-4; 8 nucleotides align to TRBD2. J was trimmed by 0 bases and V by 6 bases; bases with no gene match: 5. The CDR3 spans 15 residues. CDR3: CASSVAGPSTDTQYF. DNA of the CDR3: TGTGCCAGCAGCGTAGCGGGGCCTAGCACAGATACGCAGTATTTT.

This clonotype has only a few counts. This sequence joins TRBV3-1 and TRBJ2-2, with 11 positions matching TRBD2. J was trimmed by 0 bases and V by 1 base; bases with no gene match: 10. The CDR3 extends over 20 amino acids. CDR1 is LGHDT, CDR2 YNNKEL, per germline (reference sequence). The chain's CDR3 is CASSQGFLAGGFANTGELFF. Here the CDR3 DNA reads TGTGCCAGCAGCCAAGGGTTCCTAGCGGGGGGCTTCGCGAACACCGGGGAGCTGTTTTTT.

In DNA, the CDR3 is TGCGCCAGCAGCTTGTTGGGGGGGGGTAGCAATGAGCAGTTCTTC. This codes for CASSLLGGGSNEQFF. V and J are TRBV5-1 and TRBJ2-1; TRBD2 matches 7 bases. This CDR3 spans 15 amino acids. The germline V gene has CDR1 SGHRS and CDR2 YFSETQ. V dropped 1 base and J dropped 6; count of bases not matched to a gene: 7.

In this sample, this clonotype turned up a few times. The chain uses TRBV7-2 and TRBJ2-1, with D perhaps TRBD2 (6 bases). This CDR3 spans 13 amino acids. Germline lookup yields CDR1 SGHTA and CDR2 FQGNSA. The ends were cut back, 7 bases at V and 2 bases at J, with 9 bases in the middle. The CDR3 is CASTTGAYNEQFF. As DNA, the CDR3 is TGTGCCAGCACCACGGGAGCCTACAATGAGCAGTTCTTC.

In its sample, this clonotype was seen a few times. J is TRBJ1-5 and V is TRBV6-5; D possibly corresponds to TRBD1 (6 bases). CDR1 is MNHEY and CDR2 is SVGAGI in the germline V gene. The CDR3 has 17 amino acids. Trimming stripped 0 bases from V and 4 bases from J, with 16 bases between. The CDR3 is CASSYSSPGTRNQPQHF. The CDR3 DNA follows: TGTGCCAGCAGTTACTCATCACCCGGGACACGTAATCAGCCCCAGCATTTT.

This clonotype has only a few counts. The V gene is TRBV19, the J gene TRBJ2-2; the D is unclear. In germline, CDR1 is LNHDA, CDR2 SQIVND (reference sequence). Trimming took 6 bases from V and 5 from J, leaving 13 bases between them. CDR3 length: 14 residues. In DNA form, the CDR3 reads TGTGCCAGTAGGATCTCCATCCAAACCGGGGAGCTGTTTTTT. This encodes CASRISIQTGELFF.

CDR3 DNA: TGTGCCAGCAGTGTAGAGGGAGATACGCAGTATTTT. This translates into CASSVEGDTQYF. The rearrangement uses TRBV2 and TRBJ2-3, with a possible D match to TRBD2 (5 bases). CDR3 length equals 12 residues. Germline-derived CDR1 and CDR2 are SNHLY and FYNNEI. Trimming pared 4 bases from V and 5 bases from J, leaving 7 bases between.

On this clonotype itself: A much more abundant neighbour one base away suggests this may be a read error. This chain links TRBV15 with TRBJ2-5, with 7 bases that match TRBD2. The CDR3 has 14 amino acids. The ends lost 0 bases at V and 2 bases at J; junction bases unmatched: 0. Looked up from germline, CDR1 is LNHNV and CDR2 is YYDKDF (reference sequence). Written as DNA, the CDR3 is TGTGCCACCAGCAGAGACGGGGGGCAAGAGACCCAGTACTTC. As protein: CATSRDGGQETQYF.

This clonotype was counted ten times or more. The V gene is TRBV7-9, the J gene TRBJ2-3; D is perhaps TRBD2 (6 bases). The CDR3 loop spans 14 amino acids. Germline-derived CDR1 and CDR2 are SEHNR and FQNEAQ (reference sequence). Between the trimmed V and J ends, which lost 4 bases and 4 bases, there was a span of 12 bases. The CDR3 loop reads CASSSSGPADTQYF. The CDR3 DNA sequence: TGTGCCAGCAGCTCCAGCGGGCCCGCAGATACGCAGTATTTT. Based on the CDR3 plus reference TRBV7-9 and TRBJ2-3, the full variable domain is DTGVSQNPRHKITKRGQNVTFRCDPISEHNRLYWYRQTLGQGPEFLTYFQNEAQLEKSRLLSDRFSAERPKGSFSTLEIQRTEQGDSAMYLCASSSSGPADTQYFGPGTRLTVL.

The V and J genes are TRBV7-9 and TRBJ2-5; a possible D gene is TRBD2 (5 bases). In germline, CDR1 is SEHNR, CDR2 FQNEAQ (reference sequence). CDR3 length: 16 amino acids. The V and J ends lost 2 bases and 5 bases respectively, with 18 bases between them. DNA for the CDR3: TGTGCCAGCAGCTTAATGAGAAGCGGACGAGGGGAGACCCAGTACTTC. Protein product: CASSLMRSGRGETQYF.

This clonotype was counted between two and nine times. The rearrangement uses TRBV10-3 and TRBJ2-1, with 7 bases identical to TRBD2. The CDR3 extends over 13 amino acids. With V trimmed by 6 bases and J by 3 bases, 2 bases remained unmatched. Looked up from germline, CDR1 is ENHRY and CDR2 is SYGVKD. The CDR3 DNA sequence: TGTGCCATCAGGCGGGGGAACTACAATGAGCAGTTCTTC. It is translated as CAIRRGNYNEQFF.

The CDR3 loop is CAVRGTYNEQFF. CDR3 in DNA: TGTGCGGTTAGGGGCACATACAATGAGCAGTTCTTC. This chain connects TRBV6-2 or TRBV6-3 to TRBJ2-1; a possible D gene is TRBD1 (5 bases). CDR1 MNHEY and CDR2 SVGEGT come from the germline V gene. CDR3 length: 12 amino acids.

This clonotype showed up just a few times. J is TRBJ1-2 and V is TRBV9; no clear D gene. Germline loops: CDR1 SGDLS, CDR2 YYNGEE. CDR3 length: 13 residues. The V end lost 3 bases, the J end lost 4 bases, and 10 bases lay between the germline ends. CDR3: CASSGGPSYGYTF. CDR3 nucleotide sequence: TGTGCCAGCAGCGGGGGTCCGTCCTATGGCTACACCTTC.

This clonotype was picked up a small number of times. The genes are TRBV19 and TRBJ2-5; D is undetermined. Germline CDR1 LNHDA, CDR2 SQIVND (reference sequence). V dropped 8 bases and J dropped 5 bases, with 18 bases sitting between them. This CDR3 contains 14 residues. The chain's CDR3 is CASSPLARRETQYF. Here the CDR3 DNA reads TGTGCCAGTTCGCCCCTTGCGCGGCGTGAGACCCAGTACTTC.

The chain combines TRBV7-2 with TRBJ2-3; no clear D. CDR1 is SGHTA and CDR2 is FQGNSA in the germline V gene. The germline V and J ends were trimmed by 0 bases and 10 bases, with 11 bases remaining between them. This CDR3 has 13 residues. CDR3 DNA: TGTGCCAGCAGCTTAGCCCTCCGACGTCCGCAGTATTTT. Translation: CASSLALRRPQYF.

This clonotype was observed a handful of times. V and J are TRBV2 and TRBJ2-2, with D tentatively TRBD1 (6 bases). V was clipped by 5 bases and J by 7 bases, with 20 bases between them. The CDR3 contains 16 residues. Germline assignment: CDR1 SNHLY and CDR2 FYNNEI. The CDR3: CASSMGQPGMGGELFF. The CDR3 region has the DNA TGTGCCAGCAGTATGGGACAACCCGGGATGGGCGGGGAGCTGTTTTTT.